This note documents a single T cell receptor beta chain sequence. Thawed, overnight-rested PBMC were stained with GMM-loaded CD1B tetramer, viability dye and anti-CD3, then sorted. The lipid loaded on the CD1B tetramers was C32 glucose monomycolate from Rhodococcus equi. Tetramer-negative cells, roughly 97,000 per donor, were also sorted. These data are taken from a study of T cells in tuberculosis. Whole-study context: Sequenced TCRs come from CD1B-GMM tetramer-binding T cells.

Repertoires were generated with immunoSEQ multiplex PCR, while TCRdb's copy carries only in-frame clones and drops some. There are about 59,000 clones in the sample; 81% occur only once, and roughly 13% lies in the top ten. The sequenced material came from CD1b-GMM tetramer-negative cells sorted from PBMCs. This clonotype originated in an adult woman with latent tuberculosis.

The CDR3 is CASSRREDSPLHF. CDR3 sequence (DNA): TGCGCCAGCAGCCGAAGGGAGGATTCACCCCTCCACTTT. The chain uses TRBV5-1 and TRBJ1-6; no clear D. Trimming took 4 bases from V and 8 from J, leaving 10 bases between them. Germline CDR1 reads SGHRS; CDR2 reads YFSETQ. The CDR3 is 13 amino acids.